This T cell receptor beta chain was identified in a study of blood T cell repertoires in COVID-19. Whole-study context: COVID-19 samples, acute and convalescent, were from the United States, Italy and Spain.

Assay: immunoSEQ multiplex PCR; the TCRdb copy retains only in-frame clones and omits some. This sample yields over 30,000 clones, of which roughly 80% are seen a single time; roughly 14% belongs to the top ten. Germline values: CDR1 LNHDA, CDR2 SQIVND (reference sequence). Trimming removed 5 bases at V and 7 bases at J, with 15 bases between. The CDR3 is made up of 13 amino acids. The sample comprised peripheral blood. This sequence was found in a man older than 75 with active or convalescent COVID-19. This chain uses TRBV19 with TRBJ2-7; tentative D call: TRBD1 (6 bases). In nucleotides, the CDR3 is TGTGCCAGTAGTGGCCTAAAAGGGGGTGAGCAGTACTTC. Translation gives CASSGLKGGEQYF.